These 3 T cell receptor beta chains originate from one sample sequenced in a study of blood T cell repertoires in COVID-19. Assay used: immunoSEQ multiplex PCR; TCRdb lists only in-frame clones, some missing. The sample shows some 140,000 clones, about four fifths of them seen only once. Sample: peripheral blood. The receptors derive from an elderly woman with acute or convalescent COVID-19.

This clone was counted a single time. This chain links TRBV3-1 (or the pseudogene TRBV3-2) with TRBJ1-2; possibly TRBD1 for D (5 bases). This CDR3 region has 13 residues. The germline CDR1 and CDR2 sequences are LGHDT and YNNKEL (reference sequence). Deletions cut 1 base from V and 8 bases from J, with 11 bases between. DNA of the CDR3: TGTGCCAGCAGCCAAGCTGGCAGGGCGGGCTACACCTTC. Its protein is CASSQAGRAGYTF.

The chain is built from TRBV27 and TRBJ2-7, with D possibly matching TRBD1 (6 bases). The germline V gene encodes CDR1 MNHEY and CDR2 SMNVEV (reference sequence). The CDR3 length is 15 residues. Trimming removed 1 base at V and 4 bases at J, with 14 bases between. CDR3 region: CASSLFWGQGYEQYF. Written as DNA, the CDR3 is TGTGCCAGCAGTTTATTCTGGGGGCAGGGTTACGAGCAGTACTTC.

The chain combines TRBV3-1 (or the pseudogene TRBV3-2) with TRBJ2-7; the D gene is possibly TRBD1 (6 bases). CDR1 LGHDT and CDR2 YNNKEL come from the germline V gene (reference sequence). Trimming cost V 5 bases and J 1 base, with 12 bases left between them. The CDR3 has 14 amino acids. The CDR3, as DNA: TGTGCCAGCAGCGCCCCGGACAGTTCCTACGAGCAGTACTTC. Translation gives CASSAPDSSYEQYF.